This T cell receptor (beta chain) was captured by sequencing in a study of PD-1 blockade in classical Hodgkin lymphoma. Here immunoSEQ multiplex PCR was the method, and the copy in TCRdb shows in-frame clones only, minus some. Of tens of thousands of clones listed, about three quarters were seen once; the top ten hold around 8.9%. This sample's time point: cycle 4 day 1 (C4D1), after around six weeks of nivolumab. There was relapse after autologous stem cell transplantation in every patient, and there was variation in brentuximab vedotin exposure. The V and J ends lost 5 bases and 2 bases respectively, with 13 bases between them. The germline V gene encodes CDR1 LNHDA and CDR2 SQIVND (reference sequence). The CDR3 sequence is 14 residues long.

The receptor was derived from a human donor with classical Hodgkin lymphoma. This specimen was peripheral blood mononuclear cells (PBMCs), taken before the fourth cycle of nivolumab. This rearrangement joins TRBV19 to TRBJ2-7; no definite D call. As DNA, the CDR3 is TGTGCCAGTAGTGTGTCCGGGTCTCCCTACGAGCAGTACTTC. This gives the protein CASSVSGSPYEQYF.